One sample yielded the 29 T cell receptor beta chains listed below, sequenced in a study of blood T cell dynamics during melanoma immunotherapy. Indicated time point: week 3, after first cycle of checkpoint inhibitor. Assay: immunoSEQ multiplex PCR; the TCRdb copy retains only in-frame clones and omits some. Among under 8,500 clones listed, more than 80% were seen once. Sequencing was performed on blood, taken from a patient treated with checkpoint blockade. These receptors were collected from a human donor with melanoma.

The genes are TRBV11-2 and TRBJ1-3, with TRBD1 identical over 7 bases. V gave up 1 base and J gave up 3 bases; unmatched junction bases: 9. CDR3 size: 17 residues. The V gene's germline CDR1 is SGHAT and CDR2 FQNNGV. The CDR3 spells CASSLAPPRQGGNTIYF. The CDR3 DNA reads TGTGCCAGCAGCTTAGCTCCCCCGAGACAGGGTGGAAACACCATATATTTT.

With regard to this clone: The same CDR3 arises from other DNA sequences in this sample as well. The chain is built from TRBV5-6 and TRBJ1-1; unclear D gene. Germline V gene sequence: CDR1 SGHDT, CDR2 YYEEEE. V was trimmed by 0 bases and J by 1 base, leaving 4 bases between them. The CDR3 has 13 residues. For the CDR3, the DNA is TGTGCCAGCAGCTTGGGGGGGAACACTGAAGCTTTCTTT. Amino acid sequence: CASSLGGNTEAFF.

J is TRBJ2-7 and V is TRBV9, with TRBD2 matching over 8 bases. The junction had 4 bases not matched to a gene; V was cut back by 0 bases and J by 5 bases. Germline V lookup: CDR1 SGDLS, CDR2 YYNGEE. The CDR3 length is 14 residues. CDR3 residues: CASSVAREAHEQYF. As DNA, the CDR3 is TGTGCCAGCAGCGTAGCGCGGGAGGCCCACGAGCAGTACTTC.

This rearrangement joins TRBV7-8 to TRBJ1-1; possibly TRBD1 for D (6 bases). Germline V gives CDR1 SGHVS, CDR2 FQNEAQ. The V end was cut by 5 bases, the J end by 1 base, with 11 bases between. This CDR3 has 14 amino acids. The CDR3 here is CASSKDRRNTEAFF. In DNA, the CDR3 is TGTGCCAGCAGCAAAGACAGGAGGAACACTGAAGCTTTCTTT.

This clone has a handful of counts. The V and J genes are TRBV7-9 and TRBJ2-7; D is possibly TRBD1 (5 bases). This CDR3 comprises 13 residues. With 5 bases removed from V and 3 bases from J, the gap between germline ends came to 11 bases. Germline assignment: CDR1 SEHNR and CDR2 FQNEAQ (reference sequence). This CDR3 reads CASSQGGLYEQYF. CDR3 in DNA: TGTGCCAGCAGCCAGGGTGGGCTCTACGAGCAGTACTTC.

CDR3 nucleotide sequence: TGTGCCATCAGTGAGCCGATCCCGGGACAGGGGTCCTACGAGCAGTACTTC. Translated, it gives CAISEPIPGQGSYEQYF. The chain joins TRBV10-3 to TRBJ2-7, with 10 bases fitting TRBD1. The CDR3 totals 17 residues. Germline CDR1 reads ENHRY; CDR2 reads SYGVKD. Trimming took 2 bases from V and 1 from J; bases not matched to a gene: 8.

DNA for the CDR3: TGCGCCAGCAGCTTGGCGATCGGGGCCAACGTCCTGACTTTC. This codes for CASSLAIGANVLTF. The chain couples TRBV5-1 to TRBJ2-6; D remains unclear. The CDR3 covers 14 residues. Trimming left V 0 bases short and J 4 bases short, with 5 bases between. CDR1 SGHRS and CDR2 YFSETQ come from the germline V gene.

This clone was observed a single time. The chain couples TRBV6-6 to TRBJ2-5; 9 positions match TRBD2. The last part of the DNA fits TRBJ2-7 better; the J call may be wrong. The CDR3 extends over 15 amino acids. The germline gives CDR1 MNHNY, CDR2 SVGAGI (reference sequence). The CDR3 sequence: CASSYSQRGAYEQYF. For the CDR3, the DNA is TGTGCCAGCAGTTACTCTCAGCGGGGGGCCTACGAGCAGTACTTC.

The gene calls are TRBV28 and TRBJ2-7, with D uncertain. The germline V and J ends were trimmed by 1 base and 6 bases, with 4 bases remaining between them. This CDR3 is built from 11 residues. The germline CDR1 and CDR2 sequences are MDHEN and SYDVKM. The CDR3 loop reads CASSLFGEQYF. In nucleotides, the CDR3 is TGTGCCAGCAGTTTATTTGGCGAGCAGTACTTC.

The chain joins TRBV4-1 to TRBJ1-2, with D maybe TRBD1 (5 bases). The CDR3 is 14 amino acids. Trimming took off 4 bases at V and 0 bases at J, with 9 bases between the two ends. CDR1 and CDR2 (germline): MGHRA, YSYEKL. CDR3 amino acids: CASSPTGSNYGYTF. Here the CDR3 DNA reads TGCGCCAGCAGCCCCACAGGATCTAACTATGGCTACACCTTC.

The chain combines TRBV5-6 with TRBJ1-4, with 7 bases lining up with TRBD1. V was pared by 2 bases and J by 6 bases, with 7 bases of the junction left unmatched. The CDR3 is 15 residues long. From germline, CDR1 is SGHDT and CDR2 YYEEEE. The CDR3 region is CASSFTGAGDEKLFF. The DNA for the CDR3 is TGTGCCAGCAGCTTTACAGGGGCGGGAGATGAAAAACTGTTTTTT.

The chain has TRBV6-6 and TRBJ1-2; D gene ambiguous. The CDR3 loop spans 15 amino acids. Germline CDR1 MNHNY, CDR2 SVGAGI (reference sequence). V lost 2 bases, J lost 0 bases, and 10 bases lay in between. The CDR3 sequence is CASSYNRGANYGYTF. The CDR3 DNA is TGTGCCAGCAGTTACAATCGGGGAGCTAACTATGGCTACACCTTC.

This chain uses TRBV5-1 with TRBJ2-5; D uncertain. The end of the DNA aligns better with TRBJ2-7, so the J call may be wrong. This CDR3 contains 14 residues. Germline V gives CDR1 SGHRS, CDR2 YFSETQ. CDR3 amino acids: CASSLDSLAYEQYF. CDR3 coding DNA: TGCGCCAGCAGCTTGGACAGCCTAGCCTACGAGCAGTACTTC.

This sequence joins TRBV21-1 and TRBJ2-6; the D call in the table, TRBD2, was not verified against the DNA. TRBV21-1 is a documented pseudogene. The length of the CDR3 is 17 residues. In DNA form, the CDR3 reads TGTGCCAGCAGCAAACGACTAGGTTTCGGGAGGGGCCAACGTCCTGACTTC. Translating gives CASSKRLGFGRGQRPDF.

The rearrangement links TRBV15 to TRBJ1-4; 7 bases fit TRBD1. This CDR3 comprises 16 residues. V dropped 0 bases and J dropped 4; count of bases not matched to a gene: 5. The germline CDR1 and CDR2 sequences are LNHNV and YYDKDF (reference sequence). The CDR3 is CATSRDLAGGNEKLFF. The CDR3 DNA sequence: TGTGCCACCAGCAGAGATTTGGCAGGGGGTAATGAAAAACTGTTTTTT.

The chain joins TRBV9 to TRBJ1-1; a possible D gene is TRBD1 (5 bases). Trimming shortened V by 4 bases and J by 0 bases, and 13 bases separated the two germline ends. The germline CDR1 and CDR2 sequences are SGDLS and YYNGEE. The CDR3 consists of 15 residues. The DNA of the CDR3 is TGTGCCAGCAGCCCCCAGGGACGGTTGAACACTGAAGCTTTCTTT. Translation gives CASSPQGRLNTEAFF.

The V gene is TRBV28, the J gene TRBJ2-7; tentatively, D is TRBD1 (5 bases). The ends were cut back, 5 bases at V and 2 bases at J, with 25 bases in the middle. CDR1 is MDHEN and CDR2 is SYDVKM in the germline V gene. The CDR3 is 18 residues long. The CDR3 nucleotides are TGTGCCAGCAGTCCAGACCCCCTGTGGGTCAGGGTCACCTACGAGCAGTACTTC. This gives the protein CASSPDPLWVRVTYEQYF.

This clone was picked up a small number of times. V and J are TRBV2 and TRBJ2-7, with D tentatively TRBD2 (6 bases). Per the germline V gene, CDR1 is SNHLY and CDR2 is FYNNEI. V dropped 8 bases and J dropped 0 bases, with 14 bases sitting between them. The CDR3 totals 14 residues. The CDR3, as DNA: TGTGCCAGCTCATCTACTAGCACCTCCTACGAGCAGTACTTC. This sequence encodes CASSSTSTSYEQYF.

The J gene is TRBJ2-5, the V gene TRBV2, with 12 nucleotides matching TRBD1. Germline lookup yields CDR1 SNHLY and CDR2 FYNNEI. Unmatched junction bases numbered 15, after V lost 11 bases and J lost 11 bases. CDR3 length equals 14 residues. CDR3 DNA: TGTGCCCGAGGGGGGGACAGGGGGCCGCGGGAGCAGTACTTC. Its protein is CARGGDRGPREQYF.

The rearrangement links TRBV18 to TRBJ1-2; 7 bases agree with TRBD1. After removal of 4 bases from V and 0 bases from J, the junction contained 5 bases not matched to a gene. In germline, CDR1 is KGHSH, CDR2 LQKENI. This CDR3 comprises 15 residues. In DNA, the CDR3 is TGTGCCAGCTCACAAGAGGGGGCGGCTAACTATGGCTACACCTTC. This gives the protein CASSQEGAANYGYTF.

CDR3 coding DNA: TGTGCCAGCAGTGAAAGGGCAGGGCGAGGGGGGACGGCTGGCTACACCTTC. It specifies CASSERAGRGGTAGYTF. The chain combines TRBV2 with TRBJ1-2; D is perhaps TRBD1 (6 bases). This CDR3 has 17 amino acids. The germline CDR1 and CDR2 sequences are SNHLY and FYNNEI. Trimming cost V 2 bases and J 7 bases, with 23 bases left between them. The variable domain in full, completed from reference TRBV2 and TRBJ1-2, reads EPEVTQTPSHQVTQMGQEVILRCVPISNHLYFYWYRQILGQKVEFLVSFYNNEISEKSEIFDDQFSVERPDGSNFTLKIRSTKLEDSAMYFCASSERAGRGGTAGYTFGSGTRLTVV.

This clone showed up just once. The chain employs TRBV28 and TRBJ2-7, with D perhaps assigned TRBD1 or TRBD2 (5 bases each). V was clipped by 2 bases and J by 3 bases, with 17 bases between them. Germline V CDR1 and CDR2: MDHEN, SYDVKM. This CDR3 is 16 amino acids long. The CDR3 nucleotides are TGTGCCAGCAGTTTAGGGAGTGCACAGGTAGTCTACGAGCAGTACTTC. Protein sequence: CASSLGSAQVVYEQYF.

This chain connects TRBV7-3 to TRBJ2-1, with D perhaps being TRBD1 or TRBD2 (5 bases each). The CDR3 has 14 amino acids. The V gene lost 1 base and the J gene lost 3 bases, with 7 bases spanning the gap. Germline lookup yields CDR1 SGHTA and CDR2 FQGTGA. The CDR3 region is CASSLRDGYNEQFF. The CDR3 DNA is TGTGCCAGCAGCTTAAGGGACGGCTACAATGAGCAGTTCTTC.

The chain employs TRBV11-3 and TRBJ2-5; unclear D gene. V was trimmed by 1 base and J by 4 bases, leaving 10 bases between them. In germline, CDR1 is SGHNT, CDR2 YENEEA. The length of the CDR3 is 14 residues. CDR3 sequence reads: CASSLGPEVETQYF. Here the CDR3 DNA reads TGTGCCAGCAGCTTAGGACCGGAAGTAGAGACCCAGTACTTC.

There are a few counts of this clone. The rearrangement links TRBV7-9 to TRBJ1-5; 9 nucleotides agree with TRBD1. The CDR3 runs 14 residues. V was clipped by 6 bases and J by 6 bases; unmatched bases: 6. CDR1 and CDR2 (germline): SEHNR, FQNEAQ (reference sequence). This CDR3 reads CASSLQGASQPQHF. CDR3 in DNA: TGTGCCAGCAGTTTACAGGGGGCGAGTCAGCCCCAGCATTTT.

V usage is TRBV6-6 and J usage is TRBJ1-2; 7 nucleotides match TRBD1. The CDR3 extends over 14 amino acids. With V trimmed by 0 bases and J by 6 bases, 4 bases remained unmatched. Germline CDR1 is MNHNY and CDR2 is SVGAGI (reference sequence). The CDR3 is CASSYSPGGDGYTF. The CDR3 DNA reads as TGTGCCAGCAGTTACTCTCCAGGGGGGGATGGCTACACCTTC.

This clone was recorded a few times. This rearrangement joins TRBV19 to TRBJ2-6; 9 nucleotides align to TRBD1. The CDR3 runs to 16 residues. The V gene end was trimmed by 7 bases and the J gene end by 0 bases; junction bases not matched to a gene: 4. The germline V gene has CDR1 LNHDA and CDR2 SQIVND (reference sequence). CDR3 in amino acids: CASTRQGGSGANVLTF. Here the CDR3 DNA reads TGTGCCAGTACCCGACAGGGGGGCTCTGGGGCCAACGTCCTGACTTTC. The whole variable domain, filled in from reference TRBV19 and TRBJ2-6, reads DGGITQSPKYLFRKEGQNVTLSCEQNLNHDAMYWYRQDPGQGLRLIYYSQIVNDFQKGDIAEGYSVSREKKESFPLTVTSAQKNPTAFYLCASTRQGGSGANVLTFGAGSRLTVL.

A few counts support this clone. This chain connects TRBV10-2 to TRBJ2-7; D perhaps matches TRBD2 (6 bases). Germline lookup yields CDR1 WSHSY and CDR2 SAAADI. The CDR3 sequence is 11 residues long. V was clipped by 11 bases and J by 7 bases, with 15 bases between them. This CDR3 is CASLTGVEQYF. The CDR3 bases are TGCGCCTCGCTAACGGGAGTAGAGCAGTACTTC.

This clone was observed a handful of times. This chain links TRBV2 with TRBJ1-1, with D maybe TRBD1 (6 bases). From germline, CDR1 is SNHLY and CDR2 FYNNEI. This CDR3 has 15 amino acids. The ends were cut back, 6 bases at V and 1 base at J, with 15 bases in the middle. This CDR3 reads CASRVGTPQNTEAFF. The CDR3, as DNA: TGTGCCAGCAGAGTCGGGACACCCCAGAACACTGAAGCTTTCTTT.